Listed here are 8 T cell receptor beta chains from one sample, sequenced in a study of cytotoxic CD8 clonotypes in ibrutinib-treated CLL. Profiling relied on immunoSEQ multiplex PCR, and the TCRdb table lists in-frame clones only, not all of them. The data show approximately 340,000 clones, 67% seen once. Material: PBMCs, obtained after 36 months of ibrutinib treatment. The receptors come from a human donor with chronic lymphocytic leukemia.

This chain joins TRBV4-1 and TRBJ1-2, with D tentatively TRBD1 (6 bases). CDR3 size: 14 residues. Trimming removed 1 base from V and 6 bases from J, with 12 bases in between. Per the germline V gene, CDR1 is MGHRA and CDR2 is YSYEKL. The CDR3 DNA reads TGCGCCAGCAGCCAAGTCGGGGGGCGCGATGGCTACACCTTC. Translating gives CASSQVGGRDGYTF.

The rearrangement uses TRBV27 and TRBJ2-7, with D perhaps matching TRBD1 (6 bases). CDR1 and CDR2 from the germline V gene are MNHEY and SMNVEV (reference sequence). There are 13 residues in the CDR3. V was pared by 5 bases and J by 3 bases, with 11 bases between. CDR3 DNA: TGTGCCAGCAGTAGCCGGGACAACTACGAGCAGTACTTC. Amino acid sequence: CASSSRDNYEQYF.

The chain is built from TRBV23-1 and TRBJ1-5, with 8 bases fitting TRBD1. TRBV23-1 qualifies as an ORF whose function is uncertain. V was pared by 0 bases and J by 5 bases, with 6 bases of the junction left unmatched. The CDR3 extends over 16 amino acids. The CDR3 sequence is CASSQSCRGLDQPQHF. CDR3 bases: TGCGCCAGCAGTCAATCGTGCAGGGGGCTCGATCAGCCCCAGCATTTT.

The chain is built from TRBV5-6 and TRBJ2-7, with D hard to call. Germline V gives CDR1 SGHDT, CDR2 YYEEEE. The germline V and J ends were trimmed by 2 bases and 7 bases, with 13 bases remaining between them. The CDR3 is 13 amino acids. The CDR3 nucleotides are TGTGCCAGCAGCTTAACTTACGGTGGTGAGCAGTACTTC. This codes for CASSLTYGGEQYF.

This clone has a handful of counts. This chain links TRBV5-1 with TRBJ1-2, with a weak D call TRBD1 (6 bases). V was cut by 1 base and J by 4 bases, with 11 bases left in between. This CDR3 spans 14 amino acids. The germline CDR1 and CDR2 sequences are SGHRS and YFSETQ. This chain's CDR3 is CASSLYLGAYGYTF. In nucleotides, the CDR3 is TGCGCCAGCAGCTTGTACTTGGGGGCCTATGGCTACACCTTC.

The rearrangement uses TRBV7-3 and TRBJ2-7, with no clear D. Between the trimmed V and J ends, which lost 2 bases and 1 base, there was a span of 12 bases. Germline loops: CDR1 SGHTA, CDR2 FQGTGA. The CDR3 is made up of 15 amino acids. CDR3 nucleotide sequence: TGTGCCAGCAGCTTAGGCGCCGGAATATCCTACGAGCAGTACTTC. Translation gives CASSLGAGISYEQYF.

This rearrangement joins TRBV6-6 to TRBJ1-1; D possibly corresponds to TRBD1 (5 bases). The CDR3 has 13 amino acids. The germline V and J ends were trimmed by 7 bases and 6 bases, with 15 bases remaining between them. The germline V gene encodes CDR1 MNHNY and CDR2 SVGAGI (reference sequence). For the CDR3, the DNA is TGTGCCAGCATCTACGGGGGGAAAGCTGAAGCTTTCTTT. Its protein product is CASIYGGKAEAFF.

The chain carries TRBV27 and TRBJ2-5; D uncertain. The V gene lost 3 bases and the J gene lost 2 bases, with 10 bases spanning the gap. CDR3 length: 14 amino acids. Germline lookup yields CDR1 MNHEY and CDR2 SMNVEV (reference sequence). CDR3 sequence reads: CASSFGGLQETQYF. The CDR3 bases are TGTGCCAGCAGTTTTGGTGGGCTACAAGAGACCCAGTACTTC.